These 10 T cell receptor beta chains originate from one sample sequenced in a study of cytomegalovirus exposure and HLA in healthy donors. Primers for the PCR totalled 60 Vbeta and 13 Jbeta. Profiled with immunoSEQ multiplex PCR; TCRdb holds only in-frame clones, not every one. The sample has about 110,000 clones; around 70% are singletons. Sample: PBMCs. The source of these receptors is a boy younger than 18 in good health and CMV-seronegative.

CDR3 protein: CASSYSIGEKLFF. The CDR3 DNA reads TGTGCCAGCAGTTACTCGATTGGCGAAAAACTGTTTTTT. This sequence joins TRBV6-5 and TRBJ1-4; D is unclear. The germline V gene has CDR1 MNHEY and CDR2 SVGAGI. The CDR3 is 13 amino acids. The V end was cut by 0 bases, the J end by 8 bases, with 7 bases between.

A single count supports this clone. The rearrangement uses TRBV6-4 and TRBJ2-7, with 10 bases lining up with TRBD2. The germline CDR1 and CDR2 sequences are MRHNA and SNTAGT. Trimming cost V 8 bases and J 5 bases; bases outside gene matches: 3. The CDR3 loop spans 12 amino acids. CDR3 residues: CASWTSGDEQYF. CDR3 nucleotide sequence: TGTGCCAGCTGGACTAGCGGAGACGAGCAGTACTTC.

A few counts support this clone. V is TRBV2 and J is TRBJ1-5; TRBD1 aligns across 10 bases. Germline V CDR1 and CDR2: SNHLY, FYNNEI. The V and J ends lost 4 bases and 0 bases, in that order; junction bases with no gene match: 0. The CDR3 is made up of 15 amino acids. The CDR3 sequence is CASSGQGASNQPQHF. In nucleotides, the CDR3 is TGTGCCAGCAGTGGACAGGGGGCTAGCAATCAGCCCCAGCATTTT.

The chain recombines TRBV30 with TRBJ2-7; 8 bases agree with TRBD2. Germline CDR1 is GTSNPN and CDR2 is SVGIG (reference sequence). The V and J ends lost 3 bases and 3 bases, in that order; junction bases with no gene match: 4. The CDR3 loop spans 13 amino acids. CDR3 DNA sequence: TGTGCCTGGAGCGGGGGGGGCCACTACGAGCAGTACTTC. It specifies CAWSGGGHYEQYF.

CDR3 sequence (DNA): TGTGCCACCAGCAGAGATTTTGGGGGGACAGGGACCCAGTACTTC. Its translation: CATSRDFGGTGTQYF. This chain joins TRBV15 and TRBJ2-5, with 8 bases aligning to TRBD1. CDR1 and CDR2 from the germline V gene are LNHNV and YYDKDF (reference sequence). J gave up 7 bases and V 0 bases, and 7 bases lay outside the gene matches. CDR3 length: 15 amino acids.

This chain connects TRBV10-1 to TRBJ2-5, with 10 bases aligning to TRBD2. The CDR3 extends over 15 amino acids. From germline, CDR1 is WNHNN and CDR2 SYGVQD (reference sequence). J was trimmed by 5 bases and V by 4 bases; bases with no gene match: 7. CDR3 loop: CASSVGTSDWETQYF. The DNA for the CDR3 is TGCGCCAGCAGTGTGGGGACTAGCGATTGGGAGACCCAGTACTTC.

This clone was detected only once. The genes are TRBV6-1 and TRBJ1-2; 8 nucleotides agree with TRBD1. There are 13 residues in the CDR3. V gave up 6 bases and J gave up 4 bases; unmatched junction bases: 4. The V gene's germline CDR1 is MNHNS and CDR2 SASEGT. The CDR3 is CASSTQGGYGYTF. Here the CDR3 DNA reads TGTGCCAGCAGCACACAGGGGGGCTATGGCTACACCTTC.

This chain connects TRBV30 to TRBJ2-1; maybe TRBD2 (6 bases). CDR1 GTSNPN and CDR2 SVGIG come from the germline V gene (reference sequence). The V and J ends lost 2 bases and 4 bases respectively, with 12 bases between them. This CDR3 spans 14 amino acids. The CDR3 nucleotides are TGTGCCTGGAGTACGGACTACCGGTACAATGAGCAGTTCTTC. This gives the protein CAWSTDYRYNEQFF. Drawing the rest from reference TRBV30 and TRBJ2-1, the complete variable domain is SQTIHQWPATLVQPVGSPLSLECTVEGTSNPNLYWYRQAAGRGLQLLFYSVGIGQISSEVPQNLSASRPQDRQFILSSKKLLLSDSGFYLCAWSTDYRYNEQFFGPGTRLTVL.

The table lists this clone with a few counts. This chain joins TRBV5-6 and TRBJ1-4; 8 bases line up with TRBD1. After removal of 2 bases from V and 8 bases from J, the junction contained 5 bases not matched to a gene. The germline V gene encodes CDR1 SGHDT and CDR2 YYEEEE. The CDR3 contains 14 residues. The chain's CDR3 is CASSFWTGREKLFF. CDR3 DNA sequence: TGTGCCAGCAGCTTTTGGACAGGGAGGGAAAAACTGTTTTTT.

This chain links TRBV6-5 with TRBJ2-1; TRBD1 matches 8 bases. Germline CDR1 reads MNHEY; CDR2 reads SVGAGI. The CDR3 runs to 15 residues. V gave up 2 bases and J gave up 6 bases; unmatched junction bases: 6. CDR3 DNA sequence: TGTGCCAGCAGTTACCGGGACAGGCGCGTCAATGAGCAGTTCTTC. This encodes CASSYRDRRVNEQFF.